Listed below are T cell receptor beta chains from one sample, sequenced in a study of cytomegalovirus exposure and HLA in healthy donors. Assay used: immunoSEQ multiplex PCR; TCRdb lists only in-frame clones, some missing. The repertoire consists of some 120,000 clones, with roughly 90% occurring once and the leading ten covering approximately 1.5%. Specimen: PBMCs. Receptor source: a man aged 25-45 years in good health and CMV-seronegative. Both conserved end residues are part of each CDR3. The D gene is left open where the match is weak. Expanded clones are given a class, and other clones once, few, many or no size at all.

TRBJ1-3 | . | . | TRBV4-1 | TGCGCCAGCAGCCGTGGACACCAACTCTCTGGAAACACCATATATTTT | CASSRGHQLSGNTIYF
TRBJ1-6 | . | TRBD1 | TRBV5-1 | TGCGCCAGCAGCACTGGACAGGGGGGTAATTCACCCCTCCACTTT | CASSTGQGGNSPLHF
TRBJ2-5 | . | TRBD1 | TRBV11-2 | TGTGCCAGCAGCGCAAAGGGGACAGTGCAAGAGACCCAGTACTTC | CASSAKGTVQETQYF
TRBJ1-2 | . | TRBD1 | TRBV10-3 | TGTGCCATCAGTGATGGTGGGACAGGAATTGACTATGGCTACACCTTC | CAISDGGTGIDYGYTF
TRBJ2-1 | few | TRBD1 | TRBV29-1 | TGCAGCGTTGATTCGGACAGGGACAATGAGCAGTTCTTC | CSVDSDRDNEQFF
TRBJ2-7 | once | TRBD2 | TRBV5-6 | TGTGCCAGCAGCTCTCGACTAGCGGCGTCCTACGAGCAGTACTTC | CASSSRLAASYEQYF
TRBJ2-1 | . | . | TRBV19 | TGTGCCAGTAGTATACCAGGGCAGTTTCACAATGAGCAGTTCTTC | CASSIPGQFHNEQFF
TRBJ1-1 | . | . | TRBV5-1 | TGCGCCAGCAGCCCCCAGGCCGGAGAAGCTTTCTTT | CASSPQAGEAFF
TRBJ2-7 | many | TRBD2 | TRBV7-9 | TGTGCCAGCAGCTTAGAAAAGGGGACTAGCCTTTTC | CASSLEKGTSLF
TRBJ2-7 | . | TRBD2 | TRBV4-2 | TGTGCCAGCAGCCAAGAAACTAGCGGGTCCTACGAGCAGTACTTC | CASSQETSGSYEQYF
TRBJ1-2 | . | . | TRBV4-1 | TGCGCCAGCAGCCAAGTAAGCCCGGGTATCGGTGGCTACACCTTC | CASSQVSPGIGGYTF
TRBJ1-5 | . | TRBD1 | TRBV6-1 | TGTGCCAGCAGTGGACCGATGGACAGGCACAATCAGCCCCAGCATTTT | CASSGPMDRHNQPQHF
TRBJ2-3 | . | . | TRBV29-1 | TGCAGCGTTGAACGGGGGGCCATGACAGATACGCAGTATTTT | CSVERGAMTDTQYF
TRBJ1-1 | . | . | TRBV9 | TGTGCCAGCAGCGTAAGTCAGGGCCTTCAAGGGAACACTGAAGCTTTCTTT | CASSVSQGLQGNTEAFF
TRBJ2-5 | . | . | TRBV9 | TGTGCCAGCAGCGAGGGGGGGAGGTACCAAGAGACCCAGTACTTC | CASSEGGRYQETQYF
TRBJ2-2 | . | . | TRBV10-3 | TGTGCCATCAGTGGGTTACAGGGAAACACCGGGGAGCTGTTTTTT | CAISGLQGNTGELFF
TRBJ2-7 | . | . | TRBV4-3 | TGCGCCAGCAGCCAAGATAGGCGGGCATACGAGCAGTACTTC | CASSQDRRAYEQYF
TRBJ2-3 | . | . | TRBV5-1 | TGCGCCAGCAGCTTGGCCACTAGCAACACAGATACGCAGTATTTT | CASSLATSNTDTQYF
TRBJ2-2 | . | . | TRBV9 | TGTGCCAGCAGCGTAGACGGGAGCTACACCGGGGAGCTGTTTTTT | CASSVDGSYTGELFF
TRBJ1-2 | . | TRBD1 | TRBV29-1 | TGCAGCGTTGAGAAACAGGGGGCATACTATGGCTACACCTTC | CSVEKQGAYYGYTF
TRBJ2-5 | . | TRBD2 | TRBV5-1 | TGCGCCAGCAGCCCGGCCCCCGCAGGGAGGGAAGAGACCCAGTACTTC | CASSPAPAGREETQYF
TRBJ2-2 | . | TRBD2 | TRBV10-3 | TGTGCCATCAATCCTAGCGGGAACACCGGGGAGCTGTTTTTT | CAINPSGNTGELFF
TRBJ2-2 | . | TRBD2 | TRBV29-1 | TGCAGCGTTGCTAGCGGGAGTAGGCTGGCCGGGGAGCTGTTTTTT | CSVASGSRLAGELFF
TRBJ2-3 | . | . | TRBV15 | TGTGCCACCAGCAGAGCCCCGGACAGTGTAGATACGCAGTATTTT | CATSRAPDSVDTQYF
TRBJ2-3 | once | TRBD1 | TRBV29-1 | TGCAGCGTTGAAGGACAGGGGGCGGAAGATACGCAGTATTTT | CSVEGQGAEDTQYF
TRBJ1-2 | . | TRBD1 | TRBV18 | TGTGCCAGCTCACCCTCGACAGGGTTGGACTATGGCTACACCTTC | CASSPSTGLDYGYTF
TRBJ2-2 | . | . | TRBV5-1 | TGCGCCAGCAGCTTGAATACTGTTACCGGGGAGCTGTTTTTT | CASSLNTVTGELFF
TRBJ1-1 | . | . | TRBV29-1 | TGCAGCGTTGAAGCCCGATTGGGGGGTGTTTTCTCGGCTTTCTTT | CSVEARLGGVFSAFF
TRBJ2-7 | . | TRBD2 | TRBV11-2 | TGTGCCAGCAGCTTAAGGACCGGGACTAGCGGCTACGAGCAGTACTTC | CASSLRTGTSGYEQYF
TRBJ1-1 | few | TRBD1 | TRBV12-5 | TGTGCTAGTGGCCTAACAGGGGGCACTGAAGCTTTCTTT | CASGLTGGTEAFF
TRBJ2-7 | . | TRBD2 | TRBV6-5 | TGTGCCAGCAGCCCCCCTAGCGGGGCCAAGTACGAGCAGTACTTC | CASSPPSGAKYEQYF
TRBJ2-1 | . | TRBD2 | TRBV4-3 | TGCGCCAGCAGCCAAGAATGGACTAGCGCGATCAATGAGCAGTTCTTC | CASSQEWTSAINEQFF
TRBJ1-5 | . | . | TRBV6-4 | TGTGCCAGCAGTGAGTTTGAGGGTCAGCCCCAGCATTTT | CASSEFEGQPQHF
TRBJ1-6 | . | . | TRBV9 | TGTGCCAGCAGCGTGAGTTACGGACCCCTCCACTTT | CASSVSYGPLHF
TRBJ2-1 | . | TRBD2 | TRBV5-1 | TGCGCCAGCAGCTTGTACCGACTAGCGGCCTACAATGAGCAGTTCTTC | CASSLYRLAAYNEQFF
TRBJ2-5 | . | . | TRBV21-1 | TGTGCCAGCATCATCCCCAGGGGGCGATTGGTAGTGTGTCAAGAGACCCAGTACTTC | CASIIPRGRLVVCQETQYF
TRBJ2-3 | . | . | TRBV29-1 | TGCAGCGTTGACCCCTTGCGCGGCACAGATACGCAGTATTTT | CSVDPLRGTDTQYF
TRBJ2-7 | . | . | TRBV2 | TGTGCCAGCAGAGCAGTAGGACAGGGGGACTCTAGCGGGAGAGACGAGCAGTACTTC | CASRAVGQGDSSGRDEQYF
TRBJ1-1 | once | . | TRBV27 | TGTGCCAGCAGCCCTCAGACAGGAGCGAACACTGAAGCTTTCTTT | CASSPQTGANTEAFF
TRBJ2-1 | . | TRBD2 | TRBV15 | TGTGCCACCAGCGGCCCCCAGCGGGGGAGGGACAATGAGCAGTTCTTC | CATSGPQRGRDNEQFF
TRBJ2-2 | . | . | TRBV14 | TGTGCCAGCAGCCAACAGTCGAACACCGGGGAGCTGTTTTTT | CASSQQSNTGELFF
TRBJ2-1 | . | . | TRBV7-2 | TGTGCCAGCAGCTCAGACAATGAGCAGTTCTTC | CASSSDNEQFF
TRBJ1-3 | . | . | TRBV6-1 | TGTGCCAGCAGTGTCAATGGAAACACCATATATTTT | CASSVNGNTIYF
TRBJ2-1 | . | . | TRBV11-3 | TGTGCCAGCAGCCCCAGACTAACCTCCTACAATGAGCAGTTCTTC | CASSPRLTSYNEQFF
TRBJ1-1 | . | . | TRBV19 | TGTGCCAGTAGTGTCAAACGACTAGGGGATCGGACTGAAGCTTTCTTT | CASSVKRLGDRTEAFF
TRBJ1-2 | . | . | TRBV5-1 | TGCGCCAGCAGCTTGGCCATCGGGCCGGCGGGGGGCTACACCTTC | CASSLAIGPAGGYTF
TRBJ2-7 | . | . | TRBV30 | TGTGCCTGGAACAGGGTCGGTACCTACGAGCAGTACTTC | CAWNRVGTYEQYF
TRBJ2-7 | . | TRBD2 | TRBV7-2 | TGTGCCAGCAGCTTAATCGGCGGGAGCTCCTACGAGCAGTACTTC | CASSLIGGSSYEQYF
TRBJ2-5 | . | TRBD2 | TRBV5-1 | TGCGCCAGCAGCTACGGACTAGTCATAGAGACCCAGTACTTC | CASSYGLVIETQYF